This record concerns one T cell receptor (beta chain) sequence. J was trimmed by 7 bases and V by 0 bases; bases with no gene match: 6. Germline V CDR1 and CDR2: SGHRS, YFSETQ. The CDR3 consists of 15 residues. Data came from immunoSEQ multiplex PCR; TCRdb stores just in-frame clones and leaves some out. Of around 180,000 clones in the sample, about 90% are singletons; the top ten hold less than 25%. The data stem from a study of blood T cell repertoires in COVID-19. The origin of this receptor is a man between 65 and 80 years old with active or convalescent COVID-19. Sequenced: peripheral blood. V gene TRBV5-1 combines with J gene TRBJ1-4; 7 nucleotides align to TRBD1. CDR3 bases: TGCGCCAGCAGCTTGGAGGGGGCAGGGGTTGAAAAACTGTTTTTT. Translation gives CASSLEGAGVEKLFF.